This T cell receptor (beta chain) is drawn from a study of Ad26.COV2.S vaccination and SARS-CoV-2 variants. Treatment described: some 20 received Ad26.COV2.S at low or high dose, single or two shots; 5 received placebo; per-sample allocation not given. Sampling occurred on day 63 after the first vaccine or placebo injection. Concerning this clone: Its antigen is still unknown.

General study points: Breadth and depth estimates from TCRs may understate total T cell responses.

The CDR3 sequence is 13 residues long. The V gene lost 4 bases and the J gene lost 4 bases, with 13 bases spanning the gap. CDR1 is SQVTM, CDR2 ANQGSEA, per germline. TCRdb keeps only in-frame clones here, not all; method: immunoSEQ multiplex PCR. The sample includes roughly 700,000 clones, roughly 90% of them seen just once. This clonotype was sampled from a person between 18 and 65 years old who received the Ad26.COV2.S COVID-19 vaccine or a placebo. The V call is TRBV29-1, the J call TRBJ2-5; D not resolved. The sequencing here drew on peripheral blood, taken in a trial of Ad26.COV2.S vaccine versus placebo. The DNA for the CDR3 is TGCAGCGTTGTGCCCGGCGCCCCAGAGACCCAGTACTTC. Translation gives CSVVPGAPETQYF.